A single sample is the source of the 8 T cell receptor beta chains below, sequenced in a study of blood T cell repertoires in COVID-19. The repertoire was sequenced with immunoSEQ multiplex PCR; TCRdb's copy has only in-frame clones and lacks some. The sample shows 200,000 to 250,000 clones, 88% of them seen only once. Sequencing input: PBMCs or T cells enriched from blood (not recorded which). The receptor source for this set is a woman in her 30s who had been exposed to COVID-19.

The CDR3 nucleotides are TGCGCCAGCAGCCAATACGGGACTGACAATGAAAAACTGTTTTTT. Translating gives CASSQYGTDNEKLFF. The chain employs TRBV4-1 and TRBJ1-4, with a tentative D call TRBD1 (5 bases). Trimming took 2 bases from V and 5 from J, leaving 12 bases between them. This CDR3 region has 15 residues. Germline values: CDR1 MGHRA, CDR2 YSYEKL.

The genes are TRBV9 and TRBJ1-2; D unresolved. The CDR3 totals 15 residues. Germline V gene data show CDR1 as SGDLS and CDR2 as YYNGEE. V lost 0 bases, J lost 2 bases, and 11 bases lay in between. DNA of the CDR3: TGTGCCAGCAGCGTAGGGTGGGGAGCAAACTATGGCTACACCTTC. Its protein is CASSVGWGANYGYTF.

The V gene is TRBV7-9, the J gene TRBJ2-1; TRBD2 matches 9 bases. The germline CDR1 and CDR2 sequences are SEHNR and FQNEAQ (reference sequence). The junction had 14 bases not matched to a gene; V was cut back by 5 bases and J by 6 bases. The CDR3 extends over 17 amino acids. The DNA for the CDR3 is TGTGCCAGCAGCGCAGGACCCTTGACTAGCGGAGTCAATGAGCAGTTCTTC. Encoded protein: CASSAGPLTSGVNEQFF.

This chain links TRBV13 with TRBJ1-5; 7 nucleotides agree with TRBD1. The junction had 2 bases not matched to a gene; V was cut back by 2 bases and J by 7 bases. The germline gives CDR1 PRHDT, CDR2 FYEKMQ (reference sequence). The CDR3 spans 13 residues. The DNA for the CDR3 is TGTGCCAGCAGCTTAACAGGGGAACAGCCCCAGCATTTT. It codes for CASSLTGEQPQHF.

The chain uses TRBV7-9 and TRBJ2-3; D is unclear. Per the germline V gene, CDR1 is SEHNR and CDR2 is FQNEAQ (reference sequence). The CDR3 sequence is 14 residues long. Trimming left V 5 bases short and J 6 bases short, with 15 bases between. CDR3 DNA: TGTGCCAGCAGCCCGAAGCCCCGGGTCGATACGCAGTATTTT. It translates to CASSPKPRVDTQYF.

This sequence joins TRBV24-1 and TRBJ2-4, with 13 nucleotides matching TRBD2. The V segment lost 3 bases and the J segment 6 bases; nucleotides outside the gene matches: 4. Germline lookup yields CDR1 KGHDR and CDR2 SFDVKD. This CDR3 has 16 amino acids. The CDR3, as DNA: TGTGCCACCAGTGATCCGACTAGCGGGAGGCCAAACATTCAGTACTTC. Amino acid sequence: CATSDPTSGRPNIQYF.

The chain uses TRBV2 and TRBJ2-3; D is perhaps TRBD1 (8 bases). The CDR3 has 17 amino acids. V lost 6 bases to trimming and J lost 10 bases, with 29 bases between them. Germline assignment: CDR1 SNHLY and CDR2 FYNNEI. CDR3 loop: CASRDGKITGGGSSQYF. The CDR3 DNA reads as TGTGCCAGCAGAGACGGAAAGATAACAGGGGGGGGAAGTTCGCAGTATTTT.

The DNA for the CDR3 is TGTGCCACCAGTGCCCGGGACACCAAACTCGCAACTAATGAAAAACTGTTTTTT. It translates to CATSARDTKLATNEKLFF. The chain joins TRBV24-1 to TRBJ1-4; tentative D call: TRBD1 (6 bases). There are 18 residues in the CDR3. CDR1 and CDR2 from the germline V gene are KGHDR and SFDVKD. V lost 5 bases and J 0 bases, leaving 18 bases between the germline ends.